The T cell receptor beta chain described here comes from a study of blood T cell repertoires in COVID-19. Clones were sequenced by immunoSEQ multiplex PCR, and TCRdb holds only the in-frame ones, with some missing. This sample has about 95,000 clones, with 81% found just once. Germline CDR1 is LGHDT and CDR2 is YNNKEL (reference sequence). The CDR3 contains 12 residues. Trimming took 4 bases from V and 8 from J, leaving 9 bases between them. The V gene is TRBV3-1 (or the pseudogene TRBV3-2), the J gene TRBJ1-5; D is unresolved. This receptor was taken from a man older than 75 with COVID-19, enrolled during active disease. The specimen was peripheral blood. In DNA form, the CDR3 reads TGTGCCAGCAGCCTCTTGGGCGAGCCCCAGCATTTT. This translates into CASSLLGEPQHF.